The source of this T cell receptor (beta chain) is a study of regulatory T cells in long-lasting Graves disease (dated by TCRdb to about 2021). Looking at the study overall: Persistent Graves' disease meant more than 5 years of antithyroid drug treatment with TSH receptor autoantibodies that stayed positive. A total of 35 or so samples were covered by TCR sequencing, comprising some 13 persistent and roughly 20 newly diagnosed Graves' disease patients. The study was registered as a clinical trial and conducted in China. In the clinical cohort, patients with persistent Graves' disease had used antithyroid drugs for an average of about 9.4 years. Peripheral blood TCR sequencing and RNA sequencing compared persistent Graves' disease patients with newly diagnosed Graves' disease patients.

This specimen's time point label, interpreted: persistent/refractory GD, antithyroid drugs over 5 years with positive TRAb. For both TCR sequencing and RNA sequencing, RNA was extracted from PBMCs using TRIzol. Graves' disease was diagnosed according to American Thyroid Association guidelines. Recruitment of patients was carried out at an endocrinology department in Xi'an, China. Each patient gave around 9 milliliters of peripheral blood, collected in an EDTA anticoagulant tube. PBMCs were isolated by Ficoll Paque Plus density gradient separation without further T cell sorting. An Agilent 2100 Bioanalyzer and agarose gel were used to check RNA quality, while a NanoDrop 2000 measured RNA concentration. This clonotype was observed at least ten times. What antigen it recognizes has not been identified. Per-base quality was not reported, and no clone a single base away is much larger than it. The research as a whole found: Only the TCR beta chain was sequenced and analyzed. As a limitation, the authors acknowledged that the small sample size may reduce accuracy. Preferential use of TRBV28, TRBJ1-2 and TRBJ2-5 was observed in persistent disease, whereas TRBV20-1 and TRBJ2-1 were favored in newly diagnosed disease. Compared with newly diagnosed patients, patients with persistent Graves' disease had lower TCR Shannon entropy and fewer highly expanded clones, which suggests clonal expansion. The study examined only peripheral blood because the primary lesion, thyroid tissue, could not be accessed. A larger number of public clonotypes was shared among persistent patients (approximately 3,000) than among newly diagnosed patients (around 870).

A distance of 24 bases separates the germline ends of V and J, which lose 5 bases and 5 bases respectively. The CDR3 has 17 amino acids, counting the end cysteine and phenylalanine. The DNA shown is the 51-base CDR3, in frame from base 1. The germline V gene sets CDR1 to SNHLY and CDR2 to FYNNEI. Receptor amplification or capture employed multiplex PCR. TCRdb records Illumina HiSeq 4000 as the sequencer. iRepertoire HTBI primers and Arm-PCR amplification of CDR3 regions were used to construct TCR beta libraries. Before sequencing, the PCR products went through gel purification. Turning to the authors' computational methods: Across samples, 60 to 80 TRBV and 13 to 15 TRBJ segments were identified and used for gene usage analysis of CDR3 amino acid clonotypes. COPE and FqMerger were used to merge the filtered high-quality paired reads into contigs. Contigs were aligned with BLAST to IMGT TRBV, TRBD and TRBJ reference genes, and CDR3 was defined per IMGT. Any clonotype with a frequency above 0.1% was classified as a highly expanded clone. Shannon entropy was used to measure repertoire diversity, and the Gini coefficient was used to measure V-J evenness. Public clonotypes were defined as clonotypes shared by more than one individual. The public reads were run again by TCRdb, first through fastp at Q25 and then through MiXCR, and only productive beta chains were kept. For every CDR3 protein sequence, its rows merge into one entry that carries the most common genes and DNA. These V and J calls originate from TCRdb's pipeline instead of the authors' own analysis. Present in this sample are hundreds of thousands of distinct CDR3 sequences, less than 25% of which were seen just once. The ten largest account for less than 9% of the sample.

The sequenced sample was peripheral blood mononuclear cells (PBMCs), obtained when the disease was refractory, from a patient treated with antithyroid drugs. The receptor was derived from a female donor with Graves disease. The V and J genes are TRBV2 and TRBJ1-1, with the D gene too uncertain to name. The DNA reads TGTGCCAGCAGTCAGTCCTGGGAGACCGTAGCTGGAACTGAAGCTTTCTTT. It codes for CASSQSWETVAGTEAFF.